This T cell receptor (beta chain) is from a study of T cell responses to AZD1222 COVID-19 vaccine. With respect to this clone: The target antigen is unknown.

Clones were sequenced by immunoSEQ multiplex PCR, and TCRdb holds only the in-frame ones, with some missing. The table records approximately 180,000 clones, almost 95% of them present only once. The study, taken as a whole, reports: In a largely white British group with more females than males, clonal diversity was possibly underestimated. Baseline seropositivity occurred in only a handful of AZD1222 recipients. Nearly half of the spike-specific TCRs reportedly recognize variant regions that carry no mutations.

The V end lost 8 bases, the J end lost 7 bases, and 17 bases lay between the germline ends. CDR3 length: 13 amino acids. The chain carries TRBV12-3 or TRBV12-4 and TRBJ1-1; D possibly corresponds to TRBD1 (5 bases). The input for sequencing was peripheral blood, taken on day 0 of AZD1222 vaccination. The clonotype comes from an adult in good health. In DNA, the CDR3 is TGTGCCAGCTCATCCACGGGGCCTTTTGAAGCTTTCTTT. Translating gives CASSSTGPFEAFF.